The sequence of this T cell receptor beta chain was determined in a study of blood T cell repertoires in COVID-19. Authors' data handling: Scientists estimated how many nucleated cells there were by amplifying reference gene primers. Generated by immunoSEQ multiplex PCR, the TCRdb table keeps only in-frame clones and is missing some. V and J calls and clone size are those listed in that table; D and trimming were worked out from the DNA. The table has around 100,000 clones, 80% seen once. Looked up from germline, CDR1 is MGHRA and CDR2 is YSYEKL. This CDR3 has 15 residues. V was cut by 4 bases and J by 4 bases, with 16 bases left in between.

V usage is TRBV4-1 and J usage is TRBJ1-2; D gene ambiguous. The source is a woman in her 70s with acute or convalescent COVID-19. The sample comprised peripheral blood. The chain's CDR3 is CASSPADARGYGYTF. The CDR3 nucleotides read TGCGCCAGCAGCCCGGCGGACGCGCGGGGCTATGGCTACACCTTC.